This T cell receptor (beta chain) appears in the sequencing data of a study of regulatory T cells in long-lasting Graves disease (dated by TCRdb to the early 2020s). Some background on the complete study: Antithyroid drugs had been taken for less than 3 months by newly diagnosed Graves' disease patients. Persistent Graves' disease patients were compared with newly diagnosed Graves' disease patients by peripheral blood TCR sequencing and RNA sequencing. The study was conducted in China and was registered as a clinical trial. A total of roughly 35 samples were covered by TCR sequencing, comprising approximately 13 persistent and 20 or so newly diagnosed Graves' disease patients.

What the research found in general, with its limitations: Lower TCR Shannon entropy and fewer highly expanded clones were observed in persistent Graves' disease patients than in newly diagnosed patients, which suggested clonal expansion. Only peripheral blood was studied, because thyroid tissue, the primary lesion, was inaccessible. Persistent patients shared more public clonotypes among themselves (2,741) than newly diagnosed patients did (over 900). Sequencing and analysis were limited to the TCR beta chain. The authors acknowledged the small sample size as a limitation that may reduce accuracy. Persistent disease showed preferential use of TRBV28, TRBJ1-2 and TRBJ2-5, whereas newly diagnosed disease favored TRBV20-1 and TRBJ2-1.

The junction shows trimming of 9 bases on V and 0 bases on J, plus 15 bases between the germline ends. The cysteine opens and the phenylalanine closes a CDR3 of 15 amino acids. The DNA shown is the 45-base CDR3, in frame from base 1. Taken from the germline V gene, the CDR1 and CDR2 loops are MGHDK and SYGVNS. The sample's time point label, in plain terms: newly diagnosed GD, antithyroid drugs for less than 3 months. For both TCR sequencing and RNA sequencing, RNA was extracted from PBMCs using TRIzol. The diagnosis of Graves' disease followed American Thyroid Association guidelines. The patients came from an endocrinology department in Xi'an, China. Each patient gave around 9.2 milliliters of peripheral blood, collected in an EDTA anticoagulant tube. Ficoll Paque Plus density gradient separation was used to isolate PBMCs, and no further T cell sorting was performed. RNA quality was checked with an Agilent 2100 Bioanalyzer and agarose gel, and concentration with a NanoDrop 2000.

Libraries were constructed by multiplex PCR. These reads were obtained on an Illumina HiSeq 4000. TCR beta libraries were built with iRepertoire HTBI primers and Arm-PCR amplification of CDR3 regions. Gel purification was performed on PCR products prior to sequencing. As for how the authors treated the data: Gene usage analysis of CDR3 amino acid clonotypes relied on the approximately 60 TRBV and fewer than 15 TRBJ segments identified across samples. COPE and FqMerger were used to merge the filtered high-quality paired reads into contigs. BLAST was used to align contigs to IMGT TRBV, TRBD and TRBJ reference genes, and CDR3 was defined according to IMGT. Highly expanded clones were defined as clonotypes with a frequency above 0.1%. Shannon entropy was used to measure repertoire diversity, and the Gini coefficient was used to measure V-J evenness. A clonotype found in more than one individual was treated as public. The public sequencing data were trimmed at Q25 with fastp and processed into clonotypes with MiXCR by TCRdb, which kept only in-frame beta chains. CDR3 protein duplicates are merged, each entry listing the most common genes and DNA. V and J calls and clone size were set by TCRdb, not the authors. The sample profile shows about 540,000 distinct CDR3 sequences; about 13% of them were found once. More than 8.5% of the sample lies in the top ten.

About this clonotype: The target of this receptor is not known. Per-base qualities were not stored, and no clone one base away is much larger.

This same sample was also part of a study on T cells in Graves' hyperthyroidism and ophthalmopathy. The second paper states: A patient counted as having stable Graves' hyperthyroidism if no progression to ophthalmopathy occurred over 18 months of follow-up. Hyperthyroidism patients were aged 18 to 65 years and newly diagnosed, with disease duration of less than 2 months. Patients with uncontrolled infections, other autoimmune diseases, pregnancy or lactation were excluded. Diagnoses were established on the basis of clinical symptoms, serum thyroxine and TRAb, thyroid ultrasound, and orbital computed tomography. The TCR CDR3 was subjected to a first round of RT-PCR using the HTBI primer set and the Qiagen OneStep RT-PCR kit. Blood samples also contained most of the expanded thyroid clonotypes (frequency above 0.001), which suggests that blood repertoires may reflect thyroid immune responses. Ophthalmopathy was separated from stable hyperthyroidism by a 13 V-J signature model, with about 88% sensitivity and 81% to 82% specificity obtained in cross-validation and 80%/75% obtained in testing. During validation, the model predicted progression to ophthalmopathy a median of about 6.5 months ahead of onset, with almost 71% sensitivity and 72.22% specificity. A discovery cohort of about 100 patients, 43 with Graves' ophthalmopathy and 55 to 60 with stable Graves' hyperthyroidism, was used to find distinguishing TCR V-J signatures. Prospective prediction of ophthalmopathy was tested in an independent validation cohort of fewer than 20 hyperthyroidism patients and 17 patients who later progressed to ophthalmopathy. The 100 discovery patients were randomly divided into training and test sets at a 7:3 ratio. In roughly six Graves' hyperthyroidism patients, the study also compared T-cell repertoires from thyroid tissue with T-cell repertoires from blood. After sampling, hyperthyroidism patients received methimazole starting at 30 mg daily, and ophthalmopathy patients received high-dose intravenous methylprednisolone. A second multiplex PCR round built the libraries, followed by size selection and purification. Libraries were sequenced paired-end with 100 bp reads on an Illumina HiSeq2000. SOAPnuke was used to process the raw data, throwing out any read that contained adapters or uncalled bases, had a mean Phred below 15, or lacked an exact constant-primer or identifier match. High-quality paired reads were merged with COPE v1.2.5, and unique nucleotide sequences were defined as clonotypes. Clonotypes were aligned to IMGT TRBV, TRBD and TRBJ reference segments using MiTCR v1.1. The analysis included only V-J combinations with a frequency above 0.0001, which together covered over 98% of the repertoires. A TCS score was defined as the ratio of F50 (clonal expansion) to E x V (chaos), with BLOSUM62-based TCRdist applied between CDR3 peptides within each V-J. Welch's t-statistics and random forest reduced 500 to 650 V-J features to 13, which were used in a naive Bayes classifier (R e1071). No statistical method was used to fix the sample size in advance, and group allocation was not hidden from the investigators. According to the paper, TCR Vbeta CDR3 sequencing was carried out on 135 peripheral blood samples, which came from around 43 ophthalmopathy, 70 to 80 hyperthyroidism and 17 progressor patients.

The V and J genes are TRBV25-1 and TRBJ2-1; confidence is insufficient to name the D gene. The sample consisted of peripheral blood mononuclear cells (PBMCs), taken at new diagnosis, from a patient treated with antithyroid drugs. The sequence was obtained from a man under 40 with Graves disease. Donor details come from another sample of the same person, matched by shared clones. CDR3 reads: CARLELTPSYNEQFF. The DNA sequence is TGTGCCAGACTCGAACTAACCCCCTCCTACAATGAGCAGTTCTTC.